The present entry profiles one T cell receptor (beta chain) with its context. Seattle's cohort entered during active infection and was followed longitudinally. CDR1 is SGHNT, CDR2 YYREEE, per germline (reference sequence). CDR3 length equals 15 residues. Trimming took 4 bases from V and 2 from J; bases not matched to a gene: 7. The data were taken from a study of blood T cell repertoires in COVID-19. Turning to the study itself: The United States, Italy and Spain provided the acute and convalescent COVID-19 samples.

As originally analysed: Using reference gene primer amplification, nucleated cell counts were estimated. TCRdb's copy holds only in-frame clones and misses some; the assay was immunoSEQ multiplex PCR. V and J calls and clone size are those listed in that table; D and trimming were worked out from the DNA. The data contain under 250,000 clones, about 90% of them singletons. The V and J genes are TRBV5-4 and TRBJ2-7; 9 bases align to TRBD1. The source of this sequence is a man aged 30 to 45 with COVID-19, enrolled during active disease. The material sequenced was peripheral blood. CDR3 sequence: CASSAKGQGAYEQYF. The CDR3 DNA reads as TGTGCCAGCAGCGCTAAGGGACAGGGTGCCTACGAGCAGTACTTC.